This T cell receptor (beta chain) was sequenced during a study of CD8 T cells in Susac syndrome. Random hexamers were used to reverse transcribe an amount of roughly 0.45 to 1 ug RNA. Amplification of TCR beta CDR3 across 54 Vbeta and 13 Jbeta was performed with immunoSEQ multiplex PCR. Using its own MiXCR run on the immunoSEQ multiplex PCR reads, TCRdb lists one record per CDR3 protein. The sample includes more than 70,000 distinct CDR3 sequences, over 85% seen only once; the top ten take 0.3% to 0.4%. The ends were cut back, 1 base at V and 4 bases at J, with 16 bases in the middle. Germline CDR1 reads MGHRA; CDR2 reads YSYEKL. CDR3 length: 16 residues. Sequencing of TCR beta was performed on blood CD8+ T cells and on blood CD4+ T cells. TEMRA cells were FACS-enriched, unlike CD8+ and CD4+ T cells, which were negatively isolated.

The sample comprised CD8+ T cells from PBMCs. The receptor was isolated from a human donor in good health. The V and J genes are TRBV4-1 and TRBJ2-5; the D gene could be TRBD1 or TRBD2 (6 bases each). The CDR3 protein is CASSQGGAGTGETQYF. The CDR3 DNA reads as TGCGCCAGCAGCCAAGGGGGGGCAGGGACGGGAGAGACCCAGTACTTC.